A selection of T cell receptor beta chains follows, all from one sample in a study of shared clonotypes between healthy human individuals. Profiling relied on immunoSEQ multiplex PCR, and the TCRdb table lists in-frame clones only, not all of them. The sample consists of hundreds of thousands of clones, roughly 92% of them appearing once. Sequenced input: naive CD8+ T cells sorted from blood. These receptors came from a man aged 25 to 40 in good health. Each CDR3 is given with its conserved first and last residue. D genes are given only for firm matches. The size of a clone is reported for some rows only, either as once, few or many, or as a class for expanded clones.

>NA|TRBJ2-3|NA|TRBV7-6
TGTGCCAGCAGCCGGGGGATGTTTATGGCAGATACGCAGTATTTT
CASSRGMFMADTQYF
>NA|TRBJ1-1|NA|TRBV6-1
TGTGCCAGCAGTGAAGCGCGGGGAGGACAGTCGGGGACTGAAGCTTTCTTT
CASSEARGGQSGTEAFF
>NA|TRBJ2-1|TRBD2|TRBV28
TGTGCCAGCATCCCTAGCGGACTCTCCTACAATGAGCAGTTCTTC
CASIPSGLSYNEQFF
>NA|TRBJ2-6|NA|TRBV7-9
TGTGCCAGCAGCTTAGTGGGCAGGGGTTTTTCTGGGGCCAACGTCCTGACTTTC
CASSLVGRGFSGANVLTF
>NA|TRBJ1-1|NA|TRBV2
TGTGCCAGCGAAGGGTCAGAAGTTGAAGCTTTCTTT
CASEGSEVEAFF
>once|TRBJ2-1|NA|TRBV19
TGTGCCAGTAAGCCCGTTGGGGACGGCAACAATGAGCAGTTCTTC
CASKPVGDGNNEQFF
>NA|TRBJ1-4|NA|TRBV5-6
TGTGCCAGCAGCTCGTCCTACTCCGCGGCCTACGAAAAACTGTTTTTT
CASSSSYSAAYEKLFF
>NA|TRBJ2-2|TRBD1|TRBV19
TGTGCCAGTACGGTCGGGACAGTAGTTTCTGGAGAGCTGTTTTTT
CASTVGTVVSGELFF
>NA|TRBJ1-1|TRBD1|TRBV28
TGTGCCAGCAGTTACAGGGGGCTGACTGAAGCTTTCTTT
CASSYRGLTEAFF
>NA|TRBJ1-4|NA|TRBV7-8
TGTGCCAGCAGCTTAGGAGGGGCTAATGAAAAACTGTTTTTT
CASSLGGANEKLFF
>NA|TRBJ2-1|TRBD2|TRBV30
TGTGCCTGGAGTTGGACTAGCGGGAGCGTCGGTGAGCAGTTCTTC
CAWSWTSGSVGEQFF
>few|TRBJ2-7|NA|TRBV25-1
TGTGCCAGCAGTGGAGGATACGAGCAGTACTTC
CASSGGYEQYF
>NA|TRBJ2-2|TRBD2|TRBV7-2
TGTGCCAGCAGCTCGAGGGCTAGCGGGAACACCGGGGAGCTGTTTTTT
CASSSRASGNTGELFF
>once|TRBJ2-1|TRBD2|TRBV20-1
TGCAGTGCTGAGCGGGAGCGTGAGTTCTTC
CSAEREREFF
>NA|TRBJ2-3|NA|TRBV20-1
TGCAGTGCTAGAGGTACAGATACGCAGTATTTT
CSARGTDTQYF
>NA|TRBJ2-1|TRBD1|TRBV18
TGTGCCAGCTCACCACCATCACACTCCTCGGGACAGGGAAAGTTCTTC
CASSPPSHSSGQGKFF
>NA|TRBJ2-3|NA|TRBV18
TGTGCCAGCTCACCAGAAAGCACAGATACGCAGTATTTT
CASSPESTDTQYF
>NA|TRBJ2-1|NA|TRBV9
TGTGCCAGCAGCTCCCGGACCTCATACAATGAGCAGTTCTTC
CASSSRTSYNEQFF
>NA|TRBJ2-3|TRBD2|TRBV27
TGTGCCAGCAGTTCTCCGGGACTAGTCACAGATACGCAGTATTTT
CASSSPGLVTDTQYF
>NA|TRBJ2-1|NA|TRBV5-1
TGCGCCAGCAGCTTACGGCAGGGACCCTTCAATGAGCAGTTCTTC
CASSLRQGPFNEQFF
>once|TRBJ1-2|NA|TRBV6-5
TGTGCCAGCAGCAATACAGGTCTAAACTACACCTTC
CASSNTGLNYTF
>NA|TRBJ2-3|NA|TRBV2
TGTGCCAGCAGCGAGGGCCAGGGGTTGACAGATACGCAGTATTTT
CASSEGQGLTDTQYF
>NA|TRBJ2-7|TRBD2|TRBV5-4
TGTGCCAGCAGCACGAGGACTAGCGGAGAGCAGTACTTC
CASSTRTSGEQYF
>NA|TRBJ2-1|NA|TRBV27
TGTGCCTCGCAGGGGGGAGTAATTAATGAGCAGTTCTTC
CASQGGVINEQFF
>NA|TRBJ2-1|TRBD2|TRBV7-9
TGTGCCAGCAGCCCAACGCAGGGACTAGCCTACAATGAGCAGTTCTTC
CASSPTQGLAYNEQFF
>NA|TRBJ1-2|NA|TRBV5-1
TGCGCCAGCAGCTTGGCCCCGGGGGTGGGGGCCTATGGCTACACCTTC
CASSLAPGVGAYGYTF
>NA|TRBJ2-1|NA|TRBV7-9
TGTGCCAGCAGCCCCCCAATGCGGGAAAATGAGCAGTTCTTC
CASSPPMRENEQFF
>NA|TRBJ2-7|NA|TRBV12-5
TGTGCTAGTGGTCCTCCTGGGGGTAGCTCCTACGAGCAGTACTTC
CASGPPGGSSYEQYF
>NA|TRBJ2-1|NA|TRBV25-1
TGTGCCAGCAACCCCGGGGGCTCCTACAATGAGCAGTTCTTC
CASNPGGSYNEQFF
>NA|TRBJ2-1|NA|TRBV10-2
TGCGCCAGCAGTGAGCTGGGGGTTGAGCAGTTCTTC
CASSELGVEQFF
>NA|TRBJ2-7|NA|TRBV2
TGTGCCAGCAGTGAAAGTGGGAGACGATACGAGCAGTACTTC
CASSESGRRYEQYF
>NA|TRBJ2-3|TRBD1|TRBV29-1
TGCAGCGTTGAAATGGTACAGGGGGCGATGGATACGCAGTATTTT
CSVEMVQGAMDTQYF
>once|TRBJ1-1|NA|TRBV7-9
TGTGCCAGCAGCTTACGGCTCCGGGCCCGGCGGGTGAACACTGAAGCTTTCTTT
CASSLRLRARRVNTEAFF